This TCR beta chain was captured in a study of blood T cell repertoires in COVID-19 (dated by TCRdb to 2018 to 2021). Study-wide context: Samples covering the acute and convalescent phases of COVID-19 were provided by collaborators in the United States, Italy and Spain. A de-identified subject ID, COVID-19 status, age in years and sex were almost always included in the sample metadata. Samples were obtained from the ongoing ImmuneRACE study (first 160 participants) and from roughly 1,300 subjects provided by 6 global collaborators. The dataset comprised deeply sampled blood TCRbeta repertoires from subjects exposed to, actively infected with, or recovered from COVID-19. Where HLA class I and class II types were available, the types were taken from metadata supplied by the sample provider, not from assay-based typing. The repertoires were released in a freely available public database intended as a resource for research on the immune response to SARS-CoV-2. The prospective study material was composed of cDNA or gDNA derived from T cells, B-cell-depleted T cells, or PBMCs.

Participants in the prospective study were enrolled through a virtual design, were aged roughly 18 to 90 years, and lived in roughly 25 United States geographic areas. In the prospective study, participants were assigned to cohorts based on the clinical history participants reported in a screening survey and a study questionnaire. In the prospective study, mobile phlebotomists collected whole blood, serum and a nasopharyngeal or oropharyngeal swab from each participant. Participants in the prospective study had the option to provide additional blood draws and questionnaires over a roughly two-month period. Blood samples from the prospective study were shipped frozen or at room temperature prior to DNA extraction. CDR1 and CDR2 (MDHEN, SYDVKM) derive from the germline V gene. The CDR3 goes from the cysteine to the phenylalanine over 14 residues. Kept here is only the CDR3 DNA, which spans 42 bases and is read in frame from base 1. Unmatched junction bases come to 9, with V trimmed by 6 bases and J by 9 bases.

With regard to this clone: It has no known antigen specificity. Per-base qualities were not stored, and no clone one base away is much larger.

The study at large found these results: The amount of clinical and demographic metadata varied by source and participant and was provided uncurated.

TCRbeta CDR3 regions were amplified from genomic DNA using the immunoSEQ Assay, a bias-controlled multiplex PCR. On the study's bioinformatics: The number of nucleated cells in each sample was estimated by amplification of reference gene primers within the assay. To quantify the absolute abundance of each unique TCRbeta CDR3 rearrangement, sequence reads were collapsed and filtered. For each sample, productive Simpson clonality was calculated as the square root of Simpson's diversity index across productive rearrangements. Imported from immuneACCESS, the table was reduced by TCRdb to in-frame sequences with V and J called. These copies leave out some clones; in studies compared against another copy, an unresolved V gene accounts for under half, and the cause of the remainder is not known. That table supplies the V and J calls and clone size; D and trimming were determined from the DNA. In all, the sample holds 250,000 to 350,000 clones, and 90% of those were seen once. The top ten clones comprise 3.5% to 4.5% of the sample.

The V and J genes are TRBV28 and TRBJ1-5, with TRBD1 matching 9 junction bases. This sequence was found in a woman between 18 and 29 years old with acute COVID-19. The specimen was PBMCs or T cells enriched from blood (not recorded which). In nucleotide form, the sequence is TGTGCCAGCAGGGTAACAGGGGGCTCCGGGCCCCAGCATTTT. Translation gives CASRVTGGSGPQHF.